Listed below are T cell receptor beta chains from one sample, sequenced in a study of cytomegalovirus exposure and HLA in healthy donors. Profiled with immunoSEQ multiplex PCR; TCRdb holds only in-frame clones, not every one. The table records 150,000 or so clones, roughly 66% of them present only once. Sequencing input: PBMCs. These receptors came from a woman in her late teens or twenties in good health and CMV-seronegative. The CDR3 runs from the conserved cysteine through the conserved F or W. D genes are given only for firm matches. Size is stated for part of the rows, as once, few or many counts, or as a class when the clone is expanded.

cdr3_length d_call j_call v_call clone_size cdr3_aa cdr3_nt
14 . TRBJ1-2 TRBV4-3 . CASSQVGGGGGYTF TGCGCCAGCAGCCAAGTAGGGGGAGGGGGTGGCTACACCTTC
15 TRBD1 TRBJ1-3 TRBV18 . CASSPGTGEGNTIYF TGTGCCAGCTCACCAGGGACAGGGGAAGGAAACACCATATATTTT
17 TRBD1 TRBJ1-5 TRBV27 few CASSFLPTGEGNQPQHF TGTGCCAGCAGTTTCCTACCCACAGGGGAGGGCAATCAGCCCCAGCATTTT
13 TRBD1 TRBJ1-1 TRBV19 . CASSIGQATEAFF TGTGCCAGTAGTATCGGACAGGCCACTGAAGCTTTCTTT
17 TRBD2 TRBJ2-1 TRBV29-1 few CSVVPLAGGRKYNEQFF TGCAGCGTTGTACCTCTAGCGGGGGGGCGAAAATACAATGAGCAGTTCTTC
17 TRBD2 TRBJ2-2 TRBV11-2 . CASRQAGLAPNTGELFF TGTGCCAGCAGGCAAGCCGGACTAGCACCGAACACCGGGGAGCTGTTTTTT
15 TRBD2 TRBJ2-5 TRBV2 . CASSAQGLGQETQYF TGTGCCAGCAGTGCCCAGGGACTAGGCCAAGAGACCCAGTACTTC
14 TRBD1 TRBJ2-3 TRBV19 once CASSSRDREDTQYF TGTGCCAGTAGTTCCCGGGACAGGGAAGATACGCAGTATTTT
15 TRBD2 TRBJ2-7 TRBV5-1 . CASSFGAGGLYEQYF TGCGCCAGCAGCTTTGGAGCGGGGGGGCTCTACGAGCAGTACTTC
17 TRBD1 TRBJ1-3 TRBV28 . CASSPGTGTKVGNTIYF TGTGCCAGCAGCCCCGGGACAGGGACTAAAGTCGGAAACACCATATATTTT
15 . TRBJ2-4 TRBV6-1 . CASSEASGAKNIQYF TGTGCCAGCAGTGAAGCGTCAGGGGCCAAAAACATTCAGTACTTC
13 TRBD1 TRBJ2-3 TRBV28 . CASSADRVDTQYF TGTGCCAGCAGCGCCGACAGGGTAGATACGCAGTATTTT
12 . TRBJ2-2 TRBV12-5 few CASGLPAGELFF TGTGCTAGTGGTTTGCCCGCGGGGGAGCTGTTTTTT
17 TRBD2 TRBJ2-1 TRBV9 . CASSVEGSGVSYNEQFF TGTGCCAGCAGCGTAGAAGGTAGCGGGGTCTCCTACAATGAGCAGTTCTTC
16 TRBD1 TRBJ1-3 TRBV7-2 . CASSLVWDRDGNTIYF TGTGCCAGCAGCTTAGTATGGGACAGGGATGGAAACACCATATATTTT
15 . TRBJ1-5 TRBV2 few CASSDWRYSNQPQHF TGTGCCAGCAGTGATTGGAGGTATAGCAATCAGCCCCAGCATTTT
14 . TRBJ1-1 TRBV5-5 medium-sized CASSFKRDYTEAFF TGTGCCAGCAGCTTTAAACGGGATTACACTGAAGCTTTCTTT
12 . TRBJ1-6 TRBV10-3 . CAISDEASPLHF TGTGCCATCAGTGACGAGGCCTCACCCCTCCACTTT
19 . TRBJ2-3 TRBV7-3 few CASSLNPSGLGRSTDTQYF TGTGCCAGCAGCTTAAACCCCTCCGGACTTGGCCGAAGCACAGATACGCAGTATTTT
15 TRBD1 TRBJ2-7 TRBV7-7 . CASSLAQGTAYEQYF TGTGCTAGCAGCTTAGCCCAGGGGACAGCCTACGAGCAGTACTTC
13 . TRBJ1-2 TRBV5-1 . CASSREGSDGYTF TGCGCCAGCAGCCGGGAAGGGTCTGATGGCTACACCTTC
14 . TRBJ2-3 TRBV11-3 once CASSLTRVTDTQYF TGTGCCAGCAGCTTGACGCGGGTCACAGATACGCAGTATTTT
14 . TRBJ2-1 TRBV29-1 . CSVYRSRSYNEQFF TGCAGCGTTTACCGGAGTCGCTCCTACAATGAGCAGTTCTTC
12 . TRBJ2-7 TRBV7-9 . CASSLVVGEQYF TGTGCCAGCAGCTTAGTAGTGGGCGAGCAGTACTTC
13 . TRBJ2-1 TRBV4-1 . CASSQAAYNEQFF TGCGCCAGCAGCCAAGCGGCCTACAATGAGCAGTTCTTC
14 TRBD1 TRBJ1-1 TRBV2 . CASSVRQGTTEAFF TGTGCCAGCAGTGTGCGACAGGGGACCACTGAAGCTTTCTTT
14 TRBD1 TRBJ1-2 TRBV15 . CATSRDDRDPVYTF TGTGCCACCAGCAGAGATGACAGGGACCCGGTCTACACCTTC
14 . TRBJ2-5 TRBV5-1 . CASSLGSGQETQYF TGCGCCAGCAGCTTGGGATCGGGGCAAGAGACCCAGTACTTC
13 . TRBJ1-3 TRBV11-2 . CASSAGRGNTIYF TGTGCCAGCAGCGCGGGACGTGGGAACACCATATATTTT
15 . TRBJ1-4 TRBV7-9 . CASSLTGGLNEKLFF TGTGCCAGCAGCCTCACCGGTGGACTGAATGAAAAACTGTTTTTT
15 . TRBJ1-6 TRBV7-9 . CASSSQTSAGSPLHF TGTGCCAGCAGCTCCCAGACTAGCGCCGGCTCACCCCTCCACTTT
12 . TRBJ1-4 TRBV7-2 . CASSQANEKLFF TGTGCCAGCAGCCAGGCTAATGAAAAACTGTTTTTT
17 . TRBJ1-3 TRBV18 few CASSQLDRQLTGNTIYF TGTGCCAGCTCACAGTTGGACAGACAGTTGACGGGAAACACCATATATTTT
16 . TRBJ1-6 TRBV19 few CASSIERTAYNSPLHF TGTGCCAGTAGTATCGAGCGGACAGCCTATAATTCACCCCTCCACTTT
12 . TRBJ1-5 TRBV7-8 . CASSSHGQPQHF TGTGCCAGCAGCTCGCACGGTCAGCCCCAGCATTTT
14 TRBD1 TRBJ1-5 TRBV4-2 . CASSPATGRQPQHF TGTGCCAGCAGCCCCGCGACAGGGAGACAGCCCCAGCATTTT
12 . TRBJ1-2 TRBV11-2 . CASSAGRYGYTF TGTGCCAGCAGCGCAGGCCGCTATGGCTACACCTTC
16 TRBD2 TRBJ2-1 TRBV4-3 once CASSQDPSGSWNEQFF TGCGCCAGCAGCCAAGATCCTAGCGGGAGTTGGAATGAGCAGTTCTTC
12 TRBD2 TRBJ2-1 TRBV2 . CATGLAPNEQFF TGTGCCACGGGACTAGCTCCCAATGAGCAGTTCTTC
16 TRBD2 TRBJ2-1 TRBV13 . CASSRGLAGGADEQFF TGTGCCAGCAGCAGAGGACTAGCGGGAGGGGCCGATGAGCAGTTCTTC